This TCR beta chain was identified in a study of response to subunit inactivated influenza vaccine. This clonotype was seen many times. The antigen is undetermined. TCRdb used MiXCR to reprocess the RT-PCR reads, holding one entry per CDR3 protein. The table includes about 800,000 distinct CDR3 sequences, roughly 20% detected once. The CDR3 is 16 amino acids. Germline V gene sequence: CDR1 SGHTA, CDR2 FQGNSA. Trimming took 2 bases from V and 5 from J, leaving 18 bases between them. Broader study findings: Only a handful of new T cells, the authors suggested, are recruited with each seasonal influenza vaccination.

This sample comprised PBMCs from blood, obtained about 5 days after vaccination. J is TRBJ2-5 and V is TRBV7-2; TRBD1 might be the D (5 bases). This TCR came from a man aged 45-65 years who received an inactivated influenza vaccine. The CDR3 coding sequence is TGTGCCAGCAGCTTAATAGAAGGACATAAAAGGGAGACCCAGTACTTC. Translation: CASSLIEGHKRETQYF.